This T cell receptor beta chain was identified during a study of blood T cell repertoires in COVID-19 (dated by TCRdb to the early 2020s). Turning to the overall study: Collaborator samples came from the United States, Italy and Spain and covered acute and convalescent phases of COVID-19. The sample metadata nearly always contained a de-identified subject ID, COVID-19 status, age in years and sex. Subjects who had been exposed to COVID-19, were actively infected with it, or had recovered from it provided the deeply sampled blood TCRbeta repertoires that made up the dataset. The material from the prospective study consisted of cDNA or gDNA derived from T cells, B-cell-depleted T cells, or PBMCs. Samples were obtained from the ongoing ImmuneRACE study (first 160 participants) and from 1,254 subjects provided by 6 global collaborators. Where available, HLA class I and class II types were taken from metadata supplied by the sample provider and were not determined by assay-based typing. A freely available public database, intended as a resource for researchers studying the immune response to SARS-CoV-2, is where the repertoires were released. The paper's findings and limits, for the study overall: The quantity of clinical and demographic metadata differed by source and by participant and was supplied without curation.

The immunoSEQ Assay, a bias-controlled multiplex PCR, was used to amplify TCRbeta CDR3 regions from genomic DNA. The study's own analysis went as follows. Nucleated cell counts per sample were estimated from amplification of reference gene primers within the assay. Sequence reads were collapsed and filtered to measure the absolute abundance of every unique TCRbeta CDR3 rearrangement. For each sample, productive Simpson clonality was calculated as the square root of Simpson's diversity index over productive rearrangements. The source is immuneACCESS, and TCRdb retained only in-frame sequences with V and J called. Part of the clones is not carried over; for the studies checked, unresolved V genes explain less than half of this, and the remainder is unexplained. The V and J calls and clone size are taken from that table; D and trimming were inferred from the DNA. The sample profile shows some 90,000 clones; approximately 86% of them were found once. The ten largest clones represent approximately 1.3% of the sample.

In the case of this clone: Its binding antigen is unknown. Base qualities are not provided; no much larger clone lies one nucleotide away.

V is pruned by 4 bases and J by 2 bases, leaving 7 bases of the junction without a gene match. The germline V gene gives CDR1 as SNHLY and CDR2 as FYNNEI. The CDR3 numbers 17 residues from cysteine through phenylalanine. Left in the record is the CDR3 DNA by itself, 51 bases read in frame from the first base. Whole blood was collected in K2EDTA tubes by collaborating institutions according to the institutions' own protocols. For TCRbeta analysis, collaborators shipped samples in one of three forms: frozen whole blood, isolated PBMCs, or DNA extracted from either of those sample types. Sequenced material: peripheral blood. This receptor was obtained from an older man with active or convalescent COVID-19. This chain is built from TRBV2 and TRBJ2-3; the junction holds 12 bases that match TRBD2. The CDR3 loop reads CASSGRGLAGVTDTQYF. The DNA is as follows: TGTGCCAGCAGTGGGCGGGGACTAGCGGGTGTCACAGATACGCAGTATTTT.